Listed below are T cell receptor beta chains from one sample, sequenced in a study of T cell changes during pregnancy in multiple sclerosis. Sequencing used immunoSEQ multiplex PCR; TCRdb keeps in-frame clones, though not all of them. The sample lists tens of thousands of clones, 85% to 90% occurring once. Sequencing used CD4+ T cells from peripheral blood mononuclear cells, obtained in the first trimester of pregnancy. These receptors all come from a female donor with multiple sclerosis, enrolled in a pregnancy study. CDR3s include the opening cysteine and the closing phenylalanine or tryptophan. A D gene is named only where the DNA matches it firmly. Some rows mark clone size as missing; the rest say once, few, many or name a class of expanded clone.

D gene	V gene	CDR3 length	J gene	clone size	CDR3 DNA	CDR3 protein
NA	TRBV5-4	12	TRBJ2-7	NA	TGTGCCAGCAGCTCAACTAGGATCGAGCAGTACTTC	CASSSTRIEQYF
NA	TRBV7-9	14	TRBJ2-5	NA	TGTGCCAGCAGCTTAGCGCGGTACCAAGAGACCCAGTACTTC	CASSLARYQETQYF
NA	TRBV19	16	TRBJ1-5	once	TGTGCCAGTAGTATTAGGGGTCGGGCCAGCAATCAGCCCCAGCATTTT	CASSIRGRASNQPQHF
TRBD1	TRBV19	13	TRBJ1-1	NA	TGTGCCAGTCGAAGAACAGGGGGCACTGAAGCTTTCTTT	CASRRTGGTEAFF
NA	TRBV5-8	15	TRBJ2-1	NA	TGTGCCAGCAGCCCAAGGCAGGGGTTGGTTTATGAGCAGTTCTTC	CASSPRQGLVYEQFF
TRBD1	TRBV6-1	14	TRBJ1-1	once	TGTGCCAGCTTCGAGACAGGGATGGGCACTGAAGCTTTCTTT	CASFETGMGTEAFF
TRBD2	TRBV14	15	TRBJ2-7	NA	TGTGCCAGCAGCCAGGCTGGACTAGAACTCTACGAGCAGTACTTC	CASSQAGLELYEQYF
NA	TRBV30	14	TRBJ1-5	NA	TGTGCCTGGAGTGTATTCCGGGGGACTCAGCCCCAGCATTTT	CAWSVFRGTQPQHF
TRBD1	TRBV6-6	15	TRBJ1-3	NA	TGTGCCAGCAGTTACTCGACAGGGTCTGGAAACACCATATATTTT	CASSYSTGSGNTIYF
TRBD2	TRBV6-1	15	TRBJ2-4	NA	TGTGCCAGCAGTGAAAGAGGGACTAGCGGGAACATTCAGTACTTC	CASSERGTSGNIQYF
NA	TRBV11-3	10	TRBJ2-1	NA	TGTGCCAGCAGGGGGCGCAGTATCATCTTC	CASRGRSIIF
NA	TRBV11-3	15	TRBJ2-1	NA	TGTGCCAGCAGCCCTAGTGCGGGGTGGTACAATGAGCAGTTCTTC	CASSPSAGWYNEQFF
NA	TRBV5-8	15	TRBJ1-1	NA	TGTGCCAGCAGCTTGTTTCAGGGGACCTTAAATGAAGCTTTCTTT	CASSLFQGTLNEAFF
TRBD2	TRBV19	14	TRBJ2-3	NA	TGTGCCAGTAGTATCGGGCTAGCGGCAGATACGCAGTATTTT	CASSIGLAADTQYF
TRBD2	TRBV5-4	13	TRBJ2-3	NA	TGTGCCAGCAGCTCTAGCGGACCAGATACGCAGTATTTT	CASSSSGPDTQYF
TRBD2	TRBV5-4	16	TRBJ2-3	NA	TGTGCCAGCACAATAACTAGCGGGAGTATTACAGATACGCAGTATTTT	CASTITSGSITDTQYF
TRBD1	TRBV11-2	17	TRBJ2-2	NA	TGTGCCAGCAGCTTGGACGGACAGGGAACGAACACCGGGGAGCTGTTTTTT	CASSLDGQGTNTGELFF
TRBD1	TRBV5-1	15	TRBJ2-5	few	TGCGCCAGCAGAGCCGGGACAGGGCATCGAGAGACCCAGTACTTC	CASRAGTGHRETQYF
TRBD1	TRBV30	15	TRBJ1-4	few	TGTGCCTGGAGTGTAAGGAGACAGGGAGGTGAAAAACTGTTTTTT	CAWSVRRQGGEKLFF
NA	TRBV2	17	TRBJ2-2	NA	TGTGCCAGCAGTGGGCAGGGGCGGGTAGGGTTTACCGGGGAGCTGTTTTTT	CASSGQGRVGFTGELFF
NA	TRBV7-7	14	TRBJ2-5	NA	TGTGCCAGCACCCCGTCGGGGACACAAGAGACCCAGTACTTC	CASTPSGTQETQYF
TRBD2	TRBV19	18	TRBJ2-3	NA	TGTGCCAGTAGTATCCGGGCTAGCGGGAGGGTAAACACAGATACGCAGTATTTT	CASSIRASGRVNTDTQYF
TRBD2	TRBV11-2	14	TRBJ2-7	NA	TGTGCCAGCAGCTTCTATGGCGGGGGTTACGAGCAGTACTTC	CASSFYGGGYEQYF
TRBD1	TRBV19	16	TRBJ1-6	NA	TGTGCCAGTAGTCAGACAGGGTTTAGCAACCAATCACCCCTCCACTTT	CASSQTGFSNQSPLHF
NA	TRBV6-6	13	TRBJ2-7	NA	TGTGCCAGCGAGAATACAGGGCGGAACGAGCAGTACTTC	CASENTGRNEQYF
TRBD2	TRBV19	15	TRBJ2-1	once	TGTGCCAGTAGTATTCAGCGGGGTATTTGGAATGAGCAGTTCTTC	CASSIQRGIWNEQFF
NA	TRBV29-1	13	TRBJ1-2	few	TGCAGCGTTGAACGATCGGTCCGAGGTGGCTCCACCTTC	CSVERSVRGGSTF
NA	TRBV13	15	TRBJ1-6	NA	TGTGCCAGCAGTCGGATGGGGGCGCTGGATTCACCCCTCCACTTT	CASSRMGALDSPLHF
NA	TRBV27	13	TRBJ1-1	NA	TGTGCCAGCAGTTTCCAGGGTGGCACTGAAGCTTTCTTT	CASSFQGGTEAFF
NA	TRBV7-9	13	TRBJ2-7	NA	TGTGCCAGCAGCTTAGCGATGGGGGGCGAGCAGTACTTC	CASSLAMGGEQYF
TRBD1	TRBV18	14	TRBJ2-1	NA	TGTGCCAGCCGAAGACAGGGACCATACAATGAGCAGTTCTTC	CASRRQGPYNEQFF
NA	TRBV19	14	TRBJ1-2	NA	TGTGCCAGTAGTATAGGGCCTCGTGGCTATGGCTACACCTTC	CASSIGPRGYGYTF
TRBD1	TRBV6-6	14	TRBJ2-7	NA	TGTGCCAGCAGGGCTTCACAGGGGGTGTACGAGCAGTACTTC	CASRASQGVYEQYF
TRBD1	TRBV5-6	17	TRBJ2-6	NA	TGTGCCAGCAGTCCTGAATTGACAGGGACTGGGGCCAACGTCCTGACTTTC	CASSPELTGTGANVLTF
TRBD1	TRBV7-3	14	TRBJ1-1	once	TGTGCCAGCAGTCAGTTAGGGACAGACACTGAAGCTTTCTTT	CASSQLGTDTEAFF
NA	TRBV2	14	TRBJ1-2	NA	TGTGCCAGCCTACCCGGACAGTCACGCTATGGCTACACCTTC	CASLPGQSRYGYTF
TRBD1	TRBV11-2	15	TRBJ1-1	NA	TGTGCCAGCAGCTTAATACAGGGGTTTGGCACTGAAGCTTTCTTT	CASSLIQGFGTEAFF
NA	TRBV30	14	TRBJ1-2	few	TGTGCCACCCTAAATCCCAGGGAAAGCTATGGCTACACCTTC	CATLNPRESYGYTF
NA	TRBV4-3	15	TRBJ1-6	NA	TGCGCCAGCAGCCAAGAGCAGGGGAGTAGTTCACCCCTCCACTTT	CASSQEQGSSSPLHF
NA	TRBV9	18	TRBJ1-3	NA	TGTGCCAGCAGCGTAGAACCCATGACACCGAACTCTGGAAACACCATATATTTT	CASSVEPMTPNSGNTIYF
TRBD2	TRBV4-1	22	TRBJ2-7	NA	TGCGCCAGCAGCCAAGATTTTCTTCCGGGACTAGCGGGGGGAATATCAAACTACGAGCAGTACTTC	CASSQDFLPGLAGGISNYEQYF
TRBD1	TRBV14	15	TRBJ1-2	once	TGTGCCAGCAGCCGTACAGGGGTAGGAGAGAATGGCTACACCTTC	CASSRTGVGENGYTF
TRBD1	TRBV28	14	TRBJ2-2	NA	TGTGCCAGCAGTGACAGGGGGCGAACCGGGGAGCTGTTTTTT	CASSDRGRTGELFF